The 23 T cell receptor beta chains presented below share a single source sample, sequenced in a study of blood T cell repertoires in COVID-19. Measured with immunoSEQ multiplex PCR; TCRdb has only the in-frame clones, and not every one. The sample lists over 250,000 clones; roughly 87% were seen once. Sequencing used peripheral blood. These receptors came from a human donor in a cohort sampled during active COVID-19.

V and J are TRBV24-1 and TRBJ1-6; no firm D call. V was clipped by 8 bases and J by 0 bases, with 4 bases between them. CDR1 is KGHDR and CDR2 is SFDVKD in the germline V gene. This CDR3 has 13 amino acids. CDR3 loop: CATTGSYNSPLHF. In nucleotides, the CDR3 is TGTGCCACCACAGGCTCCTATAATTCACCCCTCCACTTT.

V and J are TRBV27 and TRBJ1-5; 9 nucleotides match TRBD1. V lost 7 bases, J lost 4 bases, and 14 bases stayed unmatched. The CDR3 loop spans 17 amino acids. Germline CDR1 MNHEY, CDR2 SMNVEV (reference sequence). This chain's CDR3 is CASMASGTGFRNQPQHF. CDR3 coding DNA: TGTGCCAGCATGGCCTCCGGGACAGGGTTCCGGAATCAGCCCCAGCATTTT.

In its sample, this clone was seen a few times. This chain connects TRBV18 to TRBJ1-1, with D maybe TRBD1 (5 bases). The CDR3 length is 17 residues. V gave up 0 bases and J gave up 3 bases, with 17 bases separating them. Germline V gene sequence: CDR1 KGHSH, CDR2 LQKENI. CDR3 sequence reads: CASSPPSRGYGDTEAFF. In DNA form, the CDR3 reads TGTGCCAGCTCACCACCGTCCCGGGGGTATGGGGACACTGAAGCTTTCTTT.

V is TRBV28 and J is TRBJ1-5, with D unresolved. Germline V gene lookup returns CDR1 MDHEN and CDR2 SYDVKM. The CDR3 sequence is 13 residues long. With 3 bases removed from V and 7 bases from J, the gap between germline ends came to 10 bases. CDR3 loop: CASSFLGSQPQHF. The CDR3 nucleotides read TGTGCCAGCAGTTTTTTGGGTAGCCAGCCCCAGCATTTT.

The chain recombines TRBV2 with TRBJ2-1; possibly TRBD2 for D (6 bases). Trimming shortened V by 3 bases and J by 7 bases, and 13 bases separated the two germline ends. This CDR3 is 14 amino acids long. Per germline, CDR1 SNHLY and CDR2 FYNNEI. CDR3 in DNA: TGTGCCAGCAGTGAGACCGGGAGTGGAAATGAGCAGTTCTTC. It specifies CASSETGSGNEQFF. Complete variable domain (other parts from reference TRBV2 and TRBJ2-1): EPEVTQTPSHQVTQMGQEVILRCVPISNHLYFYWYRQILGQKVEFLVSFYNNEISEKSEIFDDQFSVERPDGSNFTLKIRSTKLEDSAMYFCASSETGSGNEQFFGPGTRLTVL.

DNA for the CDR3: TGTGCCAGCAGGAGTCCAGGGATTCATGAGCAGTTCTTC. Amino acid sequence: CASRSPGIHEQFF. The chain has TRBV6-5 and TRBJ2-1; D possibly corresponds to TRBD1 (5 bases). The CDR3 is 13 residues long. Trimming left V 6 bases short and J 8 bases short, with 14 bases between. Germline V lookup: CDR1 MNHEY, CDR2 SVGAGI.

The chain couples TRBV28 to TRBJ1-5; tentative D call: TRBD1 (6 bases). The V gene's germline CDR1 is MDHEN and CDR2 SYDVKM. V was clipped by 5 bases and J by 2 bases, with 10 bases between them. The CDR3 is 14 residues long. For the CDR3, the DNA is TGTGCCAGCAGTCCGGGACAAGGCAATCAGCCCCAGCATTTT. Encoded protein: CASSPGQGNQPQHF.

The chain's CDR3 is CASSLGASTDTQYF. The CDR3 region has the DNA TGTGCCAGCAGCTTAGGTGCGAGTACAGATACGCAGTATTTT. The rearrangement joins TRBV7-2 to TRBJ2-3; D not certain. V was clipped by 1 base and J by 3 bases, with 8 bases between them. CDR3 size: 14 residues. Per the germline V gene, CDR1 is SGHTA and CDR2 is FQGNSA.

The chain uses TRBV4-1 and TRBJ2-1, with 9 bases identical to TRBD1. V lost 4 bases to trimming and J lost 4 bases; unmatched junction nucleotides: 2. The CDR3 extends over 14 amino acids. Germline-derived CDR1 and CDR2 are MGHRA and YSYEKL. The CDR3 DNA follows: TGCGCCAGCAGCCGGGACAGGGAATACAATGAGCAGTTCTTC. Protein: CASSRDREYNEQFF.

The rearrangement uses TRBV2 and TRBJ1-1, with D unclear. V dropped 6 bases and J dropped 1 base, with 21 bases sitting between them. Per the germline V gene, CDR1 is SNHLY and CDR2 is FYNNEI. The CDR3 is made up of 17 amino acids. The CDR3 loop is CASRVENSLPGNTEAFF. CDR3 bases: TGTGCCAGCAGAGTCGAAAACTCTTTGCCAGGGAACACTGAAGCTTTCTTT.

The rearrangement joins TRBV2 to TRBJ1-5, with D perhaps TRBD1 (6 bases). V dropped 6 bases and J dropped 5 bases, with 14 bases sitting between them. Germline V CDR1 and CDR2: SNHLY, FYNNEI. There are 14 residues in the CDR3. The CDR3: CASRPDSLYQPQHF. The CDR3 DNA is TGTGCCAGCAGACCGGACAGCCTATATCAGCCCCAGCATTTT.

The count of this clone is one. The J gene is TRBJ1-6, the V gene TRBV6-5; a weak D match, TRBD1 (5 bases). This CDR3 has 13 residues. CDR1 and CDR2 (germline): MNHEY, SVGAGI. V shed 7 bases and J shed 8 bases, with 12 bases lying between them. CDR3 coding DNA: TGTGCCAGCAATAGGGGAGGGGATTCACCCCTCCACTTT. It encodes CASNRGGDSPLHF.

This clone has only one observation. The chain recombines TRBV27 with TRBJ1-5; D is possibly TRBD1 (6 bases). V gave up 6 bases and J gave up 4 bases, with 10 bases separating them. This CDR3 spans 13 amino acids. Germline V gives CDR1 MNHEY, CDR2 SMNVEV (reference sequence). In DNA form, the CDR3 reads TGTGCCAGCAGGACCGGACAGAATCAGCCCCAGCATTTT. Protein product: CASRTGQNQPQHF.

The CDR3, as DNA: TGCGCCAGCAGCTTGGACAGGAATTCATATGGCTACACCTTC. Residues: CASSLDRNSYGYTF. V and J are TRBV5-1 and TRBJ1-2, with D perhaps TRBD1 (5 bases). The CDR3 loop spans 14 amino acids. V was pared by 0 bases and J by 5 bases, with 11 bases between. The germline V gene has CDR1 SGHRS and CDR2 YFSETQ.

This clone appeared a few times. The V and J genes are TRBV11-2 and TRBJ1-3; D remains unclear. The length of the CDR3 is 12 residues. V dropped 6 bases and J dropped 7 bases, with 10 bases sitting between them. In germline, CDR1 is SGHAT, CDR2 FQNNGV. CDR3 DNA sequence: TGTGCCAGCAGACGAGACGGGAACACCATATATTTT. It specifies CASRRDGNTIYF.

This sequence joins TRBV3-1 (or the pseudogene TRBV3-2) and TRBJ2-7, with D possibly TRBD2 on 6 matching bases. The CDR3 has 14 amino acids. Germline assignment: CDR1 LGHDT and CDR2 YNNKEL (reference sequence). Trimming removed 4 bases at V and 7 bases at J, with 17 bases between. The CDR3 nucleotides are TGTGCCAGCAGCCCTATAGCGGCACAAGGTGAGCAGTACTTC. Protein: CASSPIAAQGEQYF.

The chain combines TRBV14 with TRBJ1-2; D gene ambiguous. Between the trimmed V and J ends, which lost 4 bases and 8 bases, there was a span of 11 bases. CDR3 length: 12 residues. Germline loops: CDR1 SGHDN, CDR2 FVKESK. CDR3 loop: CASSLFGAGYTF. The CDR3 DNA reads as TGTGCCAGCAGCCTTTTCGGTGCGGGCTACACCTTC.

The chain recombines TRBV6-1 with TRBJ1-3; 8 bases agree with TRBD1. This CDR3 contains 13 residues. V lost 2 bases and J lost 8; bases outside the gene matches: 2. Germline lookup yields CDR1 MNHNS and CDR2 SASEGT. The CDR3: CASSEQQGDTIYF. CDR3 nucleotides: TGTGCCAGCAGTGAACAACAGGGGGACACCATATATTTT.

For the CDR3, the DNA is TGTGCCAGCACCCTCGGGACAGGAAAATACGAGCAGTACTTC. Encoded protein: CASTLGTGKYEQYF. The chain is built from TRBV28 and TRBJ2-7; the match to TRBD1 covers 8 bases. This CDR3 spans 14 amino acids. Germline V CDR1 and CDR2: MDHEN, SYDVKM. V shed 7 bases, J shed 4 bases, and the junction held 9 bases outside the gene matches.

The chain combines TRBV18 with TRBJ2-4, with 15 bases identical to TRBD2. CDR1 and CDR2 from the germline V gene are KGHSH and LQKENI. The CDR3 sequence is 21 residues long. J was trimmed by 0 bases and V by 4 bases; bases with no gene match: 13. In nucleotides, the CDR3 is TGTGCCAGCTCACACATCAGATTCGGACTAGCGGGAGGGCCAGCCAAAAACATTCAGTACTTC. Translating it yields CASSHIRFGLAGGPAKNIQYF. The complete variable domain, with remaining parts taken from reference TRBV18 and TRBJ2-4, reads NAGVMQNPRHLVRRRGQEARLRCSPMKGHSHVYWYRQLPEEGLKFMVYLQKENIIDESGMPKERFSAEFPKEGPSILRIQQVVRGDSAAYFCASSHIRFGLAGGPAKNIQYFGAGTRLSVL.

This rearrangement joins TRBV7-2 to TRBJ2-1; the match to TRBD1 covers 8 bases. CDR1 SGHTA and CDR2 FQGNSA come from the germline V gene. Germline trimming cut 0 bases from V and 5 bases from J; bases unmatched to any gene: 12. This CDR3 spans 18 amino acids. The CDR3 bases are TGTGCCAGCAGCTTAGCGCTTTCCCGCCAGGGGGCCCACAATGAGCAGTTCTTC. Translating it yields CASSLALSRQGAHNEQFF.

This clone is a singleton in its sample. CDR3 amino acids: CASKRTGVGAQYF. The CDR3 DNA reads TGTGCCAGCAAGAGAACAGGGGTTGGGGCCCAGTACTTC. V usage is TRBV6-5 and J usage is TRBJ2-5, with 7 bases lining up with TRBD1. V lost 7 bases and J lost 9; bases outside the gene matches: 11. Germline V gene data show CDR1 as MNHEY and CDR2 as SVGAGI. The CDR3 sequence is 13 residues long.

This CDR3 is CASSQAGSSPSTDTQYF. In nucleotides, the CDR3 is TGTGCCAGCAGCCAAGCCGGCTCTAGCCCTTCCACAGATACGCAGTATTTT. V usage is TRBV3-1 (or the pseudogene TRBV3-2) and J usage is TRBJ2-3; tentatively, D is TRBD2 (5 bases). From germline, CDR1 is LGHDT and CDR2 YNNKEL (reference sequence). The CDR3 sequence is 17 residues long. Deletions cut 1 base from V and 2 bases from J, with 16 bases between.